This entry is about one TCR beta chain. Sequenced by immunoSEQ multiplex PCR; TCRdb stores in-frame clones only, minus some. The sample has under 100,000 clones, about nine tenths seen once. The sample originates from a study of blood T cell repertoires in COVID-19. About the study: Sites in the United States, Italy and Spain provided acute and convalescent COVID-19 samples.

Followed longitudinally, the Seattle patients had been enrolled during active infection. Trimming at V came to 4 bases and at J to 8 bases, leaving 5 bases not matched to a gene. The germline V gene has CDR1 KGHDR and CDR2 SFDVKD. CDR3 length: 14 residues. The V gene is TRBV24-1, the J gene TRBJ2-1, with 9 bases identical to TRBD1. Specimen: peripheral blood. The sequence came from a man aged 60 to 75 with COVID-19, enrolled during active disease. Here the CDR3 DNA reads TGTGCCACCAGTGAGGACAGGGGACCCCATGAGCAGTTCTTC. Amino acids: CATSEDRGPHEQFF.